The 19 T cell receptor beta chains given below trace back to one sample, sequenced in a study of T cell repertoires in cytomegalovirus infection. One entry per CDR3 protein results from TCRdb running MiXCR on the reads. The repertoire consists of around 550,000 distinct CDR3 sequences, with about 25% occurring once and the leading ten covering less than 15%. The sample consisted of PBMCs. The receptors here all came from a human donor in good health (CMV status not recorded). Some clones in this sample may be carry-over from other donors' samples.

V gene TRBV10-3 combines with J gene TRBJ2-7; D remains ambiguous. CDR1 is ENHRY, CDR2 SYGVKD, per germline. This CDR3 has 14 amino acids. V lost 4 bases and J 3 bases, leaving 13 bases between the germline ends. The CDR3 reads CAISGQDSFYEQYF. DNA of the CDR3: TGTGCCATCAGTGGGCAGGATAGTTTCTACGAGCAGTACTTC.

The sample holds one count of this clonotype. J is TRBJ2-5 and V is TRBV7-8; D uncertain. Trimming left V 3 bases short and J 2 bases short, with 10 bases between. Germline V gives CDR1 SGHVS, CDR2 FQNEAQ. This CDR3 has 14 amino acids. The CDR3 DNA sequence: TGTGCCAGCAGCTTCGGAGTTAGGCAAGAGACCCAGTACTTC. It yields the protein CASSFGVRQETQYF.

The chain carries TRBV5-1 and TRBJ2-1; 9 bases fit TRBD2. CDR1 and CDR2 from the germline V gene are SGHRS and YFSETQ. V lost 3 bases, J lost 2 bases, and 6 bases stayed unmatched. The CDR3 sequence is 16 residues long. CDR3 sequence (DNA): TGCGCCAGCAGCTGGAGCGGGAGGCCCACCTACAATGAGCAGTTCTTC. It translates to CASSWSGRPTYNEQFF.

The rearrangement links TRBV4-3 to TRBJ2-7; TRBD2 agrees at 9 bases. The V gene's germline CDR1 is LGHNA and CDR2 YSLEER. The trim removed 0 bases at V and 6 bases at J, leaving 9 bases unmatched. The CDR3 consists of 16 residues. CDR3 sequence: CASSQDTLAGTGEQYF. For the CDR3, the DNA is TGCGCCAGCAGCCAAGATACCCTAGCGGGAACTGGCGAGCAGTACTTC.

The rearrangement links TRBV5-1 to TRBJ1-6, with TRBD1 matching 8 bases. V was clipped by 3 bases and J by 6 bases; unmatched bases: 14. Germline-derived CDR1 and CDR2 are SGHRS and YFSETQ. This CDR3 has 18 residues. CDR3 in DNA: TGCGCCAGCAGCTCGACTGACAGGGGTGCCTTTCCTAATTCACCCCTCCACTTT. As protein: CASSSTDRGAFPNSPLHF.

This clonotype occurred many times. The V and J genes are TRBV7-2 and TRBJ1-4, with 7 bases lining up with TRBD1. The CDR3 runs to 15 residues. V lost 7 bases to trimming and J lost 4 bases; unmatched junction nucleotides: 9. CDR1 is SGHTA, CDR2 FQGNSA, per germline. This chain's CDR3 is CASTIRTGLNEKLFF. CDR3 DNA: TGTGCCAGCACCATTCGGACAGGACTTAATGAAAAACTGTTTTTT.

This clonotype has just a few counts. The V call is TRBV6-2 or TRBV6-3, the J call TRBJ2-2; D remains unclear. CDR3 size: 16 residues. The V gene lost 6 bases and the J gene lost 0 bases, with 14 bases spanning the gap. Germline V gene lookup returns CDR1 MNHEY and CDR2 SVGEGT. The CDR3 sequence: CASSFSQTPNTGELFF. CDR3 in DNA: TGTGCCAGCAGCTTTTCACAGACCCCGAACACCGGGGAGCTGTTTTTT.

The chain recombines TRBV2 with TRBJ1-5; a weak D match, TRBD1 (6 bases). There are 17 residues in the CDR3. The germline V gene encodes CDR1 SNHLY and CDR2 FYNNEI. Trimming removed 7 bases at V and 2 bases at J, with 21 bases between. The CDR3 loop reads CASTKSGGAGGNQPQHF. In DNA form, the CDR3 reads TGTGCCAGCACCAAGAGCGGGGGCGCCGGAGGCAATCAGCCCCAGCATTTT.

This clonotype appeared a single time. The chain recombines TRBV9 with TRBJ2-1; a possible D gene is TRBD1 (5 bases). The CDR3 is made up of 15 amino acids. V lost 2 bases to trimming and J lost 10 bases, with 19 bases between them. Per the germline V gene, CDR1 is SGDLS and CDR2 is YYNGEE. The CDR3 protein is CASSVRTSGSEEQFF. The DNA for the CDR3 is TGTGCCAGCAGCGTCCGGACAAGTGGCTCAGAGGAGCAGTTCTTC.

This clonotype came up many times. The chain combines TRBV7-2 with TRBJ1-1; 9 bases line up with TRBD1. The CDR3 spans 15 residues. J gave up 4 bases and V 5 bases, and 8 bases lay outside the gene matches. From germline, CDR1 is SGHTA and CDR2 FQGNSA. CDR3 amino acids: CASSTRQGGGTEAFF. The CDR3 coding sequence is TGTGCCAGCAGCACGAGACAGGGGGGCGGCACTGAAGCTTTCTTT.

V is TRBV7-2 and J is TRBJ2-7, with TRBD2 matching over 14 bases. CDR1 and CDR2 (germline): SGHTA, FQGNSA. The V segment lost 7 bases and the J segment 7 bases; nucleotides outside the gene matches: 9. The CDR3 consists of 15 residues. DNA for the CDR3: TGTGCCAGCAACTTGAGGACTAGCGGGAGGCGGGAGCAGTACGTC. Protein sequence: CASNLRTSGRREQYV.

The V and J genes are TRBV20-1 and TRBJ2-1, with TRBD2 identical over 11 bases. The junction had 7 bases not matched to a gene; V was cut back by 7 bases and J by 5 bases. Germline CDR1 DFQATT, CDR2 SNEGSKA (reference sequence). The CDR3 has 14 residues. CDR3 sequence reads: CSENPTSGDNEQFF. CDR3 coding DNA: TGCAGTGAAAACCCGACTAGCGGGGACAATGAGCAGTTCTTC.

At least ten counts were recorded for this clonotype. J is TRBJ2-3 and V is TRBV7-2, with TRBD2 identical over 8 bases. Germline V lookup: CDR1 SGHTA, CDR2 FQGNSA. J gave up 7 bases and V 3 bases, and 9 bases lay outside the gene matches. CDR3 length: 15 residues. Here the CDR3 DNA reads TGTGCCAGCAGCTTGATAAGCGGGAGTCTCTATACGCAGTATTTT. Translating gives CASSLISGSLYTQYF.

The chain employs TRBV7-2 and TRBJ1-5; 11 bases agree with TRBD1. Germline trimming cut 1 base from V and 7 bases from J; bases unmatched to any gene: 3. CDR1 and CDR2 (germline): SGHTA, FQGNSA. The CDR3 covers 15 residues. CDR3 DNA sequence: TGTGCCAGCAGCTTAGACCGGACAGGGGGCCAGCCCCAGCATTTT. Protein sequence: CASSLDRTGGQPQHF.

This clonotype has at least ten counts. V and J are TRBV7-2 and TRBJ1-5; D is unclear. V lost 1 base to trimming and J lost 7 bases, with 8 bases between them. The germline CDR1 and CDR2 sequences are SGHTA and FQGNSA. The CDR3 extends over 13 amino acids. The CDR3 coding sequence is TGTGCCAGCAGCTTAGACGGACCACAGCCCCAGCATTTT. Protein sequence: CASSLDGPQPQHF. Together with reference TRBV7-2 and TRBJ1-5, the CDR3 gives the full variable domain: GAGVSQSPSNKVTEKGKDVELRCDPISGHTALYWYRQSLGQGLEFLIYFQGNSAPDKSGLPSDRFSAERTGGSVSTLTIQRTQQEDSAVYLCASSLDGPQPQHFGDGTRLSIL.

Regarding this clonotype: Here the CDR3 omits its conserved ending phenylalanine or tryptophan, so a read error is the likely source. The rearrangement joins TRBV9 to TRBJ1-1, with D tentatively TRBD1 (5 bases). Trimming cost V 4 bases and J 1 base, with 14 bases left between them. The CDR3 is 15 residues long. The germline CDR1 and CDR2 sequences are SGDLS and YYNGEE. The CDR3 loop reads CASSKWGTRNTEAFV. In nucleotides, the CDR3 is TGTGCCAGCAGCAAGTGGGGGACGAGGAACACTGAAGCTTTCGTT.

This chain uses TRBV7-6 with TRBJ1-4; D gene ambiguous. With 1 base removed from V and 0 bases from J, the gap between germline ends came to 12 bases. The CDR3 sequence is 17 residues long. The germline gives CDR1 SGHVS, CDR2 FNYEAQ. This chain's CDR3 is CASSLVRITTTNEKLFF. The CDR3 coding sequence is TGTGCCAGCAGCTTAGTCCGAATTACAACAACTAATGAAAAACTGTTTTTT. The full variable domain, rest sourced from reference TRBV7-6 and TRBJ1-4, is GAGVSQSPRYKVTKRGQDVALRCDPISGHVSLYWYRQALGQGPEFLTYFNYEAQQDKSGLPNDRFSAERPEGSISTLTIQRTEQRDSAMYRCASSLVRITTTNEKLFFGSGTQLSVL.

The V call is TRBV19, the J call TRBJ1-5, with D uncertain. V was trimmed by 7 bases and J by 0 bases, leaving 13 bases between them. This CDR3 has 15 amino acids. Germline V gene lookup returns CDR1 LNHDA and CDR2 SQIVND (reference sequence). For the CDR3, the DNA is TGTGCCAGTACCTCGGACGCAATTAGCAATCAGCCCCAGCATTTT. It yields the protein CASTSDAISNQPQHF.

This clonotype was observed a few times. This sequence joins TRBV5-5 and TRBJ2-6; D is ambiguous. Trimming removed 2 bases at V and 2 bases at J, with 8 bases between. The CDR3 length is 15 residues. Germline V gene data show CDR1 as SGHKS and CDR2 as YYEKEE (reference sequence). The CDR3 here is CASSLCRTGANVLTF. The CDR3 nucleotides read TGTGCCAGCAGCTTATGCAGAACTGGGGCCAACGTCCTGACTTTC.